The 20 T cell receptor beta chains listed next were all sequenced from one sample in a study of T-cell reconstitution after alpha-beta-depleted transplantation in children (TCRdb year 2016). Library method: PCR. Sequencing used an Illumina HiSeq 2500. TCR libraries were prepared with molecular barcoding, using unique molecular identifiers to normalize TCRbeta repertoire quantification. Using fastp trimming at Q25 and MiXCR clonotype assembly, TCRdb reanalyzed the public sequencing data and kept in-frame beta chains. Rows with a matching CDR3 protein are joined into one entry that keeps the most common DNA and genes. Present in this sample are approximately 520,000 distinct CDR3 sequences, over 25% of which were seen just once. Of the sample, approximately 2.3% is held by the ten largest clones. The sample was PBMCs from the stem cell graft donor, taken from the stem cell graft. All receptors come from a human donor who donated a stem cell graft to a child with aplastic anemia.

This clonotype was counted a few times. The chain recombines TRBV12-3 or TRBV12-4 with TRBJ1-1; 8 bases line up with TRBD1. V lost 5 bases to trimming and J lost 4 bases; unmatched junction nucleotides: 6. The CDR3 is 14 amino acids. DNA for the CDR3: TGTGCCAGCAGTCCAGGGGGCCTTGTCACTGAAGCTTTCTTT. Its protein is CASSPGGLVTEAFF.

This clonotype was seen a handful of times. The CDR3 loop reads CASSETGQLEAFF. CDR3 DNA sequence: TGTGCCAGCAGCGAGACGGGACAGCTCGAAGCTTTCTTT. V is TRBV11-3 and J is TRBJ1-1, with 7 positions matching TRBD1. Trimming cost V 5 bases and J 8 bases; bases outside gene matches: 8. The CDR3 consists of 13 residues. Germline-derived CDR1 and CDR2 are SGHNT and YENEEA. The variable domain in full, with the rest retrieved from reference TRBV11-3 and TRBJ1-1, is EAGVVQSPRYKIIEKKQPVAFWCNPISGHNTLYWYLQNLGQGPELLIRYENEEAVDDSQLPKDRFSAERLKGVDSTLKIQPAELGDSAVYLCASSETGQLEAFFGQGTRLTVV.

This clonotype showed up just a few times. V gene TRBV6-1 combines with J gene TRBJ2-2, with D unclear. Per the germline V gene, CDR1 is MNHNS and CDR2 is SASEGT. V lost 6 bases and J 0 bases, leaving 11 bases between the germline ends. The CDR3 consists of 15 residues. The chain's CDR3 is CASSPGLANTGELFF. DNA of the CDR3: TGTGCCAGCAGCCCCGGTCTAGCGAACACCGGGGAGCTGTTTTTT.

The chain combines TRBV12-3 or TRBV12-4 with TRBJ2-2, with 12 bases fitting TRBD2. The CDR3 covers 16 residues. Trimming took 6 bases from V and 5 from J; bases not matched to a gene: 7. The CDR3 DNA follows: TGTGCCAGCAGCCTCACTAGCGGGAGGTGGACCGGGGAGCTGTTTTTT. The encoded protein is CASSLTSGRWTGELFF.

The table lists this clonotype with a few counts. The chain is built from TRBV6-1 and TRBJ2-1, with 10 bases identical to TRBD1. V gave up 6 bases and J gave up 7 bases; unmatched junction bases: 9. This CDR3 is built from 15 residues. In germline, CDR1 is MNHNS, CDR2 SASEGT. The CDR3 sequence: CASSSGTGAGNEQFF. CDR3 sequence (DNA): TGTGCCAGCAGCTCCGGGACAGGGGCGGGGAATGAGCAGTTCTTC.

The genes are TRBV12-3 or TRBV12-4 and TRBJ1-2, with TRBD1 as a possible D gene (5 bases). With 4 bases removed from V and 7 bases from J, the gap between germline ends came to 13 bases. The CDR3 spans 13 residues. The CDR3 nucleotides are TGTGCCAGCAGTTACTCAGGGAAGATTGGCTACACCTTC. As protein: CASSYSGKIGYTF.

The gene calls are TRBV15 and TRBJ1-2; no definite D call. The CDR3 extends over 12 amino acids. Germline CDR1 reads LNHNV; CDR2 reads YYDKDF (reference sequence). Trimming took 4 bases from V and 8 from J, leaving 11 bases between them. This CDR3 is CATSTQARGYTF. CDR3 coding DNA: TGTGCCACCAGCACGCAGGCACGGGGCTACACCTTC.

The V and J genes are TRBV29-1 and TRBJ2-7; perhaps TRBD2 as D (6 bases). Germline V gene lookup returns CDR1 SQVTM and CDR2 ANQGSEA. V was clipped by 2 bases and J by 6 bases, with 11 bases between them. The CDR3 is made up of 12 amino acids. CDR3 in DNA: TGCAGCGTTGAACGGGGGTCGCGCGAGCAGTACTTC. It codes for CSVERGSREQYF.

This clonotype was recorded only once. The gene calls are TRBV5-1 and TRBJ2-1; the match to TRBD1 covers 9 bases. CDR3 length: 14 amino acids. Trimming cost V 4 bases and J 9 bases; bases outside gene matches: 8. Per the germline V gene, CDR1 is SGHRS and CDR2 is YFSETQ. The CDR3 sequence: CASSPGTGTVEQFF. The CDR3 DNA follows: TGCGCCAGCAGCCCCGGGACAGGGACTGTTGAGCAGTTCTTC.

The genes are TRBV27 and TRBJ2-1, with TRBD2 matching over 9 bases. Germline CDR1 reads MNHEY; CDR2 reads SMNVEV (reference sequence). Trimming removed 3 bases from V and 3 bases from J; junction bases left unmatched: 12. This CDR3 region has 18 residues. CDR3 sequence reads: CASSFNMILAGGYNEQFF. CDR3 nucleotides: TGTGCCAGCAGTTTTAATATGATACTAGCGGGTGGCTACAATGAGCAGTTCTTC.

Only a few counts were recorded for this clonotype. The rearrangement uses TRBV12-3 or TRBV12-4 and TRBJ2-1, with 9 bases lining up with TRBD1. This CDR3 is built from 14 residues. The V gene end was trimmed by 5 bases and the J gene end by 8 bases; junction bases not matched to a gene: 7. The CDR3 is CASSASGQGYEQFF. CDR3 nucleotides: TGTGCCAGCAGTGCCTCGGGACAGGGATATGAGCAGTTCTTC.

This chain connects TRBV7-8 to TRBJ2-7, with D possibly being TRBD2 (6 bases). The germline V gene encodes CDR1 SGHVS and CDR2 FQNEAQ. V was clipped by 3 bases and J by 0 bases, with 12 bases between them. The CDR3 totals 15 residues. The CDR3 loop reads CASSFRAGSSYEQYF. The CDR3 DNA reads TGTGCCAGCAGCTTCCGGGCGGGAAGCTCCTACGAGCAGTACTTC.

This clonotype showed up just a few times. V gene TRBV28 combines with J gene TRBJ2-1, with TRBD2 matching over 8 bases. The junction had 6 bases not matched to a gene; V was cut back by 5 bases and J by 6 bases. Per germline, CDR1 MDHEN and CDR2 SYDVKM. CDR3 length: 14 residues. The CDR3 region is CASSPGLVVNEQFF. CDR3 nucleotides: TGTGCCAGCAGTCCGGGACTAGTGGTCAATGAGCAGTTCTTC.

The chain has TRBV20-1 and TRBJ1-5, with a tentative D call TRBD1 (6 bases). Trimming removed 0 bases from V and 9 bases from J, with 12 bases in between. CDR3 length equals 13 residues. Germline V gene sequence: CDR1 DFQATT, CDR2 SNEGSKA (reference sequence). The DNA for the CDR3 is TGCAGTGCTAGAGACTTCCAAGGGGGGCCCCAGCATTTT. Translated, it gives CSARDFQGGPQHF.

The genes are TRBV27 and TRBJ2-4; 9 bases line up with TRBD2. Germline CDR1 MNHEY, CDR2 SMNVEV (reference sequence). The CDR3 has 12 amino acids. V shed 5 bases and J 15 bases; nucleotides not matched to a gene: 8. The DNA of the CDR3 is TGTGCCAGCAGTCCGCCGGCGGGAGGGATGTACTTC. This encodes CASSPPAGGMYF.

The chain is built from TRBV9 and TRBJ2-2; perhaps TRBD2 as D (5 bases). This CDR3 is built from 15 residues. Germline CDR1 and CDR2: SGDLS and YYNGEE. Trimming removed 1 base at V and 2 bases at J, with 9 bases between. The CDR3 DNA reads as TGTGCCAGCAGCGTAAGCACTAGAAACACCGGGGAGCTGTTTTTT. Its protein product is CASSVSTRNTGELFF.

This rearrangement joins TRBV7-2 to TRBJ2-1; possible D gene TRBD1, 6 bases. In germline, CDR1 is SGHTA, CDR2 FQGNSA. The CDR3 loop spans 15 amino acids. The V end lost 1 base, the J end lost 7 bases, and 14 bases lay between the germline ends. The CDR3 loop is CASSLVQGRWNEQFF. The CDR3 DNA reads TGTGCCAGCAGCTTAGTTCAGGGGCGATGGAATGAGCAGTTCTTC.

This clonotype was observed many times. The V and J genes are TRBV20-1 and TRBJ2-7, with 9 bases matching TRBD2. CDR3 length equals 14 residues. Germline V gene sequence: CDR1 DFQATT, CDR2 SNEGSKA (reference sequence). V was clipped by 3 bases and J by 0 bases; unmatched bases: 3. CDR3 sequence reads: CSASGGRVSYEQYF. The CDR3 DNA reads as TGCAGTGCTAGTGGCGGGAGGGTCTCCTACGAGCAGTACTTC.

The genes are TRBV7-8 and TRBJ2-6; perhaps TRBD1 as D (6 bases). Germline V gene sequence: CDR1 SGHVS, CDR2 FQNEAQ. The CDR3 consists of 17 residues. Trimming pared 0 bases from V and 6 bases from J, leaving 15 bases between. The DNA of the CDR3 is TGTGCCAGCAGCTTAGCGGCAGGGGCCAACGAGGCCAACGTCCTGACTTTC. Encoded protein: CASSLAAGANEANVLTF.

The sample holds one count of this clonotype. The rearrangement joins TRBV7-9 to TRBJ1-2; the match to TRBD1 covers 9 bases. Per the germline V gene, CDR1 is SEHNR and CDR2 is FQNEAQ (reference sequence). J was trimmed by 6 bases and V by 3 bases; bases with no gene match: 8. The CDR3 is 15 residues long. DNA of the CDR3: TGTGCCAGCAGCTTCGATAACAGGGGGCGTAATGGCTACACCTTC. This encodes CASSFDNRGRNGYTF.